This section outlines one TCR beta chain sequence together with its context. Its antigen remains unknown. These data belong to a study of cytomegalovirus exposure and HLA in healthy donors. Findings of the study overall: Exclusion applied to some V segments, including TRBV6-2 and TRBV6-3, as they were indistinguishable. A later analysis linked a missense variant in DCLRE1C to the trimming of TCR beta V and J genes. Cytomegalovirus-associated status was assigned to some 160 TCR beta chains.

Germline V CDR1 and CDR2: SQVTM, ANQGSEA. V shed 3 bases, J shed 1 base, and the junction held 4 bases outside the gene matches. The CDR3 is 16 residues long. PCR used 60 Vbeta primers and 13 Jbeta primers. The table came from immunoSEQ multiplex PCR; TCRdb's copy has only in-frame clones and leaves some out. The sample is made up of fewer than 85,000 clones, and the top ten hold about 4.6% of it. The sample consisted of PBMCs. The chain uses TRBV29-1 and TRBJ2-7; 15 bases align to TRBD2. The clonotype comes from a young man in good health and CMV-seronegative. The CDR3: CSVEGLAGGPSYEQYF. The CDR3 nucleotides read TGCAGCGTTGAGGGACTAGCGGGGGGCCCGTCCTACGAGCAGTACTTC.